The 15 T cell receptor beta chains below come from one sample, sequenced in a study of shared clonotypes between healthy human individuals. Using immunoSEQ multiplex PCR, the repertoire was profiled, and TCRdb retains in-frame clones only, with some absent. This table has approximately 480,000 clones, over 60% appearing once. Sequencing was done on a sample of PBMCs. The receptors shown here come from a woman in her forties in good health. Some clones in this sample may be carry-over from other donors' samples.

V usage is TRBV28 and J usage is TRBJ2-7; TRBD2 matches 12 bases. The ends lost 6 bases at V and 3 bases at J; junction bases unmatched: 6. Germline V gives CDR1 MDHEN, CDR2 SYDVKM. The CDR3 runs 15 residues. Here the CDR3 reads CASSLPGLAGYEQYF. The CDR3 bases are TGTGCCAGCAGCCTACCGGGACTAGCGGGCTACGAGCAGTACTTC.

The chain couples TRBV4-1 to TRBJ2-6; D unresolved. Germline assignment: CDR1 MGHRA and CDR2 YSYEKL. This CDR3 spans 18 amino acids. Between the trimmed V and J ends, which lost 0 bases and 0 bases, there was a span of 12 bases. Here the CDR3 reads CASSQDPAPFSGANVLTF. The CDR3 DNA reads as TGCGCCAGCAGCCAAGACCCGGCGCCGTTCTCTGGGGCCAACGTCCTGACTTTC.

This rearrangement joins TRBV5-1 to TRBJ2-5; D not resolved. This CDR3 has 14 residues. V was cut by 0 bases and J by 2 bases, with 8 bases left in between. Germline CDR1 SGHRS, CDR2 YFSETQ. The CDR3 protein is CASSLEGTQETQYF. DNA for the CDR3: TGCGCCAGCAGCTTGGAGGGTACTCAAGAGACCCAGTACTTC.

The chain has TRBV7-6 and TRBJ1-4; D is unclear. Deletions cut 5 bases from V and 2 bases from J, with 24 bases between. The CDR3 is 19 amino acids. Germline CDR1 reads SGHVS; CDR2 reads FNYEAQ. Here the CDR3 DNA reads TGTGCCAGCAGCATACTCAGGAGGTTCCGGCTGGGGACTAATGAAAAACTGTTTTTT. Protein product: CASSILRRFRLGTNEKLFF.

This clone appeared once. V usage is TRBV5-1 and J usage is TRBJ2-3; 10 nucleotides line up with TRBD2. The trim removed 0 bases at V and 2 bases at J, leaving 3 bases unmatched. Germline V lookup: CDR1 SGHRS, CDR2 YFSETQ. The CDR3 is 16 amino acids. The CDR3: CASSLGLAGNTDTQYF. The CDR3 DNA sequence: TGCGCCAGCAGCTTGGGACTAGCGGGCAACACAGATACGCAGTATTTT.

J is TRBJ2-7 and V is TRBV10-2; D is perhaps TRBD1 (6 bases). V lost 6 bases to trimming and J lost 6 bases, with 12 bases between them. This CDR3 comprises 12 residues. The germline CDR1 and CDR2 sequences are WSHSY and SAAADI. The chain's CDR3 is CASSHRDAEQYF. The CDR3 bases are TGCGCCAGCAGCCACAGGGATGCCGAGCAGTACTTC.

As DNA, the CDR3 is TGTGCCATCAGTGACACTGGCTCTTCTGGAAACACCATATATTTT. Amino acids: CAISDTGSSGNTIYF. The V call is TRBV10-3, the J call TRBJ1-3, with D uncertain. The CDR3 is made up of 15 amino acids. Per the germline V gene, CDR1 is ENHRY and CDR2 is SYGVKD. Between the trimmed V and J ends, which lost 3 bases and 1 base, there was a span of 10 bases.

V gene TRBV25-1 combines with J gene TRBJ2-5; no firm D call. Gene TRBJ2-7 matches the end of the DNA better, so the J call may be wrong. This CDR3 spans 11 amino acids. CDR1 MGHDK and CDR2 SYGVNS come from the germline V gene. CDR3 region: CASSPLYEQYF. The CDR3 coding sequence is TGTGCCAGCAGCCCACTCTACGAGCAGTACTTC.

The chain uses TRBV7-9 and TRBJ2-1; no reliable D call. V dropped 5 bases and J dropped 5 bases, with 4 bases sitting between them. Germline V gene sequence: CDR1 SEHNR, CDR2 FQNEAQ (reference sequence). The CDR3 runs 11 residues. This chain's CDR3 is CASSRDNEQFF. In nucleotides, the CDR3 is TGTGCCAGCAGCCGGGACAATGAGCAGTTCTTC.

The V and J genes are TRBV6-6 and TRBJ2-1; 7 nucleotides agree with TRBD2. CDR1 is MNHNY and CDR2 is SVGAGI in the germline V gene (reference sequence). Trimming at V came to 0 bases and at J to 7 bases, leaving 6 bases not matched to a gene. The CDR3 extends over 15 amino acids. The CDR3 coding sequence is TGTGCCAGCAGTTACTCTGCGGGAGCACGGAATGAGCAGTTCTTC. This encodes CASSYSAGARNEQFF.

The V and J genes are TRBV12-5 and TRBJ1-2; no clear D. The ends were cut back, 2 bases at V and 0 bases at J, with 13 bases in the middle. CDR3 length: 16 residues. Germline V CDR1 and CDR2: LGHNT, FRNRAP. The CDR3 DNA sequence: TGTGCTAGTGGTTTGAATCAACACCCTACTAACTATGGCTACACCTTC. Translated: CASGLNQHPTNYGYTF.

The chain has TRBV11-2 and TRBJ2-5; 10 bases match TRBD1. TRBJ2-7 explains the end of the DNA better; the J call may be wrong. There are 15 residues in the CDR3. Per the germline V gene, CDR1 is SGHAT and CDR2 is FQNNGV. CDR3 coding DNA: TGTGCCAGCAGCTTAACGGGACAGGGGATAGACGAGCAGTACTTC. Residues: CASSLTGQGIDEQYF.

This chain uses TRBV9 with TRBJ2-7, with 9 positions matching TRBD1. The CDR3 extends over 13 amino acids. V lost 4 bases to trimming and J lost 6 bases; unmatched junction nucleotides: 5. Germline-derived CDR1 and CDR2 are SGDLS and YYNGEE. The CDR3 region has the DNA TGTGCCAGCAGCTCCGGGACAGGGAGCGAGCAGTACTTC. This sequence encodes CASSSGTGSEQYF.

This sequence joins TRBV29-1 and TRBJ1-4; D not certain. The CDR3 extends over 10 amino acids. Trimming pared 5 bases from V and 8 bases from J, leaving 6 bases between. Germline V gene sequence: CDR1 SQVTM, CDR2 ANQGSEA. CDR3 protein: CSVREEKLFF. In nucleotides, the CDR3 is TGCAGCGTTAGGGAGGAAAAACTGTTTTTT.

On this clone: The same CDR3 can be traced to other DNA sequences in this sample. The rearrangement uses TRBV2 and TRBJ1-5, with D unresolved. V shed 4 bases and J shed 4 bases, with 5 bases lying between them. The CDR3 totals 12 residues. Germline V gene lookup returns CDR1 SNHLY and CDR2 FYNNEI. The CDR3 spells CASSGGNQPQHF. CDR3 nucleotide sequence: TGTGCCAGCAGTGGCGGTAATCAGCCCCAGCATTTT. The full variable domain, in which reference TRBV2 and TRBJ1-5 provide the parts outside the CDR3, is EPEVTQTPSHQVTQMGQEVILRCVPISNHLYFYWYRQILGQKVEFLVSFYNNEISEKSEIFDDQFSVERPDGSNFTLKIRSTKLEDSAMYFCASSGGNQPQHFGDGTRLSIL.